Shown below are 17 T cell receptor beta chains from a single sample sequenced in a study of blood T cell repertoires in COVID-19. Measured with immunoSEQ multiplex PCR; TCRdb has only the in-frame clones, and not every one. The table lists hundreds of thousands of clones, 85% to 90% of them singletons. The sample was PBMCs or T cells enriched from blood (not recorded which). All receptors come from a man younger than 45 who had recovered from COVID-19.

J is TRBJ2-2 and V is TRBV5-1, with 7 positions matching TRBD1. Germline CDR1 is SGHRS and CDR2 is YFSETQ. The CDR3 is made up of 17 amino acids. The ends lost 3 bases at V and 6 bases at J; junction bases unmatched: 14. The CDR3 here is CASSYYSRQGSAGELFF. The CDR3 DNA sequence: TGCGCCAGCAGCTATTACTCTCGACAGGGAAGCGCCGGGGAGCTGTTTTTT.

The rearrangement links TRBV2 to TRBJ1-5, with 10 nucleotides matching TRBD1. Trimming at V came to 6 bases and at J to 5 bases, leaving 4 bases not matched to a gene. This CDR3 has 14 residues. Germline V gene data show CDR1 as SNHLY and CDR2 as FYNNEI. CDR3 coding DNA: TGTGCCAGCAGCCCTGGACAGGGGGATCAGCCCCAGCATTTT. Protein product: CASSPGQGDQPQHF.

The J gene is TRBJ1-1, the V gene TRBV7-2; 7 nucleotides line up with TRBD1. V was clipped by 6 bases and J by 11 bases; unmatched bases: 9. From germline, CDR1 is SGHTA and CDR2 FQGNSA. The CDR3 has 12 residues. CDR3 loop: CASRGDRERAFF. In nucleotides, the CDR3 is TGTGCCAGCAGGGGAGACAGGGAGCGCGCTTTCTTT.

The chain combines TRBV11-2 with TRBJ2-2, with 8 positions matching TRBD1. CDR1 is SGHAT, CDR2 FQNNGV, per germline. The CDR3 consists of 14 residues. The junction had 6 bases not matched to a gene; V was cut back by 5 bases and J by 7 bases. Written as DNA, the CDR3 is TGTGCCAGCAGCACCAACAGGGGGAACGGGGAGCTGTTTTTT. Translated, it gives CASSTNRGNGELFF.

The rearrangement joins TRBV7-2 to TRBJ2-7, with 7 nucleotides matching TRBD2. Germline assignment: CDR1 SGHTA and CDR2 FQGNSA. V dropped 5 bases and J dropped 3; count of bases not matched to a gene: 10. The CDR3 has 15 amino acids. CDR3 sequence reads: CASSPHPGLVYEQYF. CDR3 DNA sequence: TGTGCCAGCAGCCCCCACCCCGGACTAGTCTACGAGCAGTACTTC.

The CDR3 nucleotides are TGTGCCAGCTCACGTGGAGGTCCCTCCGCCTACGAGCAGTACTTC. Protein product: CASSRGGPSAYEQYF. This chain joins TRBV18 and TRBJ2-7; D is perhaps TRBD2 (5 bases). Per germline, CDR1 KGHSH and CDR2 LQKENI. This CDR3 region has 15 residues. Deletions cut 4 bases from V and 2 bases from J, with 15 bases between.

As DNA, the CDR3 is TGTGCCAGCCAGACTAGCGGGATTCGGGTTGAGCAGTTCTTC. Its translation is CASQTSGIRVEQFF. V gene TRBV28 combines with J gene TRBJ2-1; 11 positions match TRBD2. In germline, CDR1 is MDHEN, CDR2 SYDVKM. The V gene end was trimmed by 8 bases and the J gene end by 9 bases; junction bases not matched to a gene: 9. The CDR3 length is 14 residues. The variable domain in full, with the rest retrieved from reference TRBV28 and TRBJ2-1, is DVKVTQSSRYLVKRTGEKVFLECVQDMDHENMFWYRQDPGLGLRLIYFSYDVKMKEKGDIPEGYSVSREKKERFSLILESASTNQTSMYLCASQTSGIRVEQFFGPGTRLTVL.

The rearrangement uses TRBV7-3 and TRBJ2-1, with D perhaps matching TRBD2 (5 bases). Trimming took 5 bases from V and 8 from J, leaving 16 bases between them. The CDR3 is made up of 14 amino acids. CDR1 is SGHTA and CDR2 is FQGTGA in the germline V gene. The CDR3 DNA is TGTGCCAGCAGCCCGCGGACTGTCGTGGATGAGCAGTTCTTC. Amino acids: CASSPRTVVDEQFF.

The CDR3 nucleotides read TGTGCCACCAGTGACCAGCGGGTGGCCTACGAGCAGTACTTC. The encoded protein is CATSDQRVAYEQYF. The gene calls are TRBV24-1 and TRBJ2-7; possible D gene TRBD2, 6 bases. Deletions cut 4 bases from V and 2 bases from J, with 11 bases between. This CDR3 spans 14 amino acids. CDR1 KGHDR and CDR2 SFDVKD come from the germline V gene.

V usage is TRBV10-2 and J usage is TRBJ2-1; possibly TRBD2 for D (6 bases). The CDR3 consists of 13 residues. Germline values: CDR1 WSHSY, CDR2 SAAADI. Trimming pared 6 bases from V and 8 bases from J, leaving 14 bases between. This CDR3 is CASRGLGSDEQFF. CDR3 DNA: TGCGCCAGCAGGGGTCTCGGGAGCGATGAGCAGTTCTTC.

The CDR3 DNA reads as TGCGCCAGCAGCCTAATCTTGAACACCGGGGAGCTGTTTTTT. Encoded protein: CASSLILNTGELFF. The J gene is TRBJ2-2, the V gene TRBV5-1; D unresolved. The germline V gene encodes CDR1 SGHRS and CDR2 YFSETQ. Trimming took 4 bases from V and 1 from J, leaving 8 bases between them. The CDR3 has 14 residues.

This chain links TRBV10-3 with TRBJ2-3, with D tentatively TRBD1 (6 bases). With 1 base removed from V and 5 bases from J, the gap between germline ends came to 13 bases. The germline CDR1 and CDR2 sequences are ENHRY and SYGVKD. This CDR3 spans 15 amino acids. The CDR3: CAISEFLQGRDTQYF. As DNA, the CDR3 is TGTGCCATCAGTGAGTTCCTACAGGGCCGAGATACGCAGTATTTT.

The V call is TRBV28, the J call TRBJ1-2; a possible D gene is TRBD1 (6 bases). Deletions cut 5 bases from V and 2 bases from J, with 9 bases between. Germline CDR1 MDHEN, CDR2 SYDVKM. There are 13 residues in the CDR3. DNA for the CDR3: TGTGCCAGCAGTGTGGGGGCAAACTATGGCTACACCTTC. Encoded protein: CASSVGANYGYTF.

The chain is built from TRBV3-1 (or the pseudogene TRBV3-2) and TRBJ2-3, with no clear D. Trimming cost V 0 bases and J 5 bases, with 9 bases left between them. The CDR3 spans 14 residues. Germline-derived CDR1 and CDR2 are LGHDT and YNNKEL (reference sequence). The CDR3 spells CASSQDVIVDTQYF. In nucleotides, the CDR3 is TGTGCCAGCAGCCAAGATGTTATCGTAGATACGCAGTATTTT.

The chain recombines TRBV6-2 or TRBV6-3 with TRBJ1-4; the D is unclear. Trimming shortened V by 5 bases and J by 5 bases, and 12 bases separated the two germline ends. Germline values: CDR1 MNHEY, CDR2 SVGEGT. The CDR3 runs to 14 residues. CDR3 sequence: CASSPGRGNEKLFF. The CDR3 nucleotides are TGTGCCAGCAGTCCCGGTAGAGGGAATGAAAAACTGTTTTTT.

The V gene is TRBV29-1, the J gene TRBJ1-2; D is undetermined. V was trimmed by 5 bases and J by 8 bases, leaving 18 bases between them. The germline V gene has CDR1 SQVTM and CDR2 ANQGSEA. The CDR3 contains 13 residues. The CDR3 nucleotides read TGCAGCGTTCAACGCGGGGTCTCAGGAGGCTACACCTTC. Amino acid sequence: CSVQRGVSGGYTF.

This sequence joins TRBV11-2 and TRBJ1-1; a possible D gene is TRBD1 (6 bases). V was shortened by 5 bases and J by 0 bases, with 16 bases between the two germline ends. Per germline, CDR1 SGHAT and CDR2 FQNNGV. This CDR3 comprises 16 residues. For the CDR3, the DNA is TGTGCCAGCAGCCCCAGACAGGACCCCATGAACACTGAAGCTTTCTTT. It specifies CASSPRQDPMNTEAFF.